Sequencing of this TCR beta chain was carried out in a study of blood T cell repertoires in COVID-19 (dated by TCRdb to 2020 to 2022). For context, the study as a whole: Collaborator samples came from the United States, Italy and Spain and covered acute and convalescent phases of COVID-19. The material from the prospective study consisted of cDNA or gDNA derived from T cells, B-cell-depleted T cells, or PBMCs. Subjects who had been exposed to COVID-19, were actively infected with it, or had recovered from it provided the deeply sampled blood TCRbeta repertoires that made up the dataset. The repertoires were released in a freely available public database meant as a resource for research on the immune response to SARS-CoV-2. Samples were obtained from the ongoing ImmuneRACE study (first 160 participants) and from 1,000 to 1,500 subjects provided by 6 global collaborators. A de-identified subject ID, COVID-19 status, age in years and sex were almost always included in the sample metadata. HLA class I and class II types, where available, came from metadata supplied by the sample provider rather than from assay-based typing. Study-wide findings and limitations: Clinical and demographic metadata were provided uncurated, with the amount varying by source and participant.

Concerning this clone itself: Its antigen has not been determined. No clone much larger than this one lies a single base away; base qualities are absent.

TCRbeta CDR3 regions were amplified from genomic DNA by means of the immunoSEQ Assay, a bias-controlled multiplex PCR. Concerning the study's data processing: Within the assay, amplification of reference gene primers was used to estimate how many nucleated cells each sample contained. Sequence reads were collapsed and filtered to measure the absolute abundance of every unique TCRbeta CDR3 rearrangement. For each sample, productive Simpson clonality was calculated by taking the square root of Simpson's diversity index across productive rearrangements. The clones in this table, taken by TCRdb from immuneACCESS, are in-frame only. Not every clone is retained; where verified, under half of the shortfall comes from an unresolved V gene, and the cause of the rest is unknown. V and J calls and clone size follow that table, whereas D and trimming were derived from the DNA. The sample profile shows 97,000 or so clones; 75% to 90% of them were found once. 4% to 5.5% of the sample goes to the ten largest clones.

Trimming leaves V shorter by 0 bases and J shorter by 4 bases, with the junction holding 5 bases beyond the gene matches. From the cysteine through the phenylalanine, the CDR3 covers 15 amino acids. The entry retains the CDR3 DNA only, 45 bases that are in frame from base 1. From the germline V gene, CDR1 is SGHDN and CDR2 is FVKESK. Whole blood was collected in K2EDTA tubes by collaborating institutions according to the institutions' own protocols. Collaborator samples were shipped for TCRbeta analysis as frozen whole blood, isolated PBMCs, or DNA extracted from either sample type. The rearrangement joined TRBV14 to TRBJ1-2, with TRBD1 matching 7 junction bases. The source material was peripheral blood. The TCR comes from a human donor in a cohort sampled during active COVID-19. The bases are TGTGCCAGCAGCCAAGACAGGGGGATATTCTATGGCTACACCTTC. Its protein is CASSQDRGIFYGYTF.